The T cell receptor (beta chain) under discussion was sequenced for a study of cytomegalovirus exposure and HLA in healthy donors. TCRdb's table, derived via immunoSEQ multiplex PCR, lists solely in-frame clones and lacks some. The table has about 98,000 clones, about 90% seen once. V lost 5 bases, J lost 10 bases, and 9 bases stayed unmatched. Germline V gene lookup returns CDR1 SNHLY and CDR2 FYNNEI. The CDR3 loop spans 15 amino acids. The chain joins TRBV2 to TRBJ1-6; the match to TRBD1 covers 9 bases. Sequencing was done on a sample of PBMCs. This sequence originates from a man younger than 35 in good health and CMV-seropositive. CDR3 DNA: TGTGCCAGCAGTTTCGGGACAGGGAGGGTATCACCCCTCCACTTT. It codes for CASSFGTGRVSPLHF.